This T cell receptor beta chain was identified during a study of blood T cell repertoires in COVID-19. About the research overall: Material from acute and convalescent COVID-19 was sourced from the United States, Italy and Spain.

Per the original data handling: For nucleated cells, counts were estimated from reference gene primer amplification. Data came from immunoSEQ multiplex PCR; TCRdb stores just in-frame clones and leaves some out. V, J and clone size are taken as reported in that table, and D and trimming were inferred from the DNA itself. The sample includes 450,000 to 500,000 clones, approximately 91% of them seen just once. The CDR3 has 13 amino acids. V lost 6 bases and J lost 4; bases outside the gene matches: 3. In germline, CDR1 is ENHRY, CDR2 SYGVKD. Across 20 to 25 US areas, participants ranged in age from roughly 18 to 95 years. Cohorts were based on clinical histories the participants reported.

J is TRBJ2-3 and V is TRBV10-3; 8 bases are a match to TRBD2. This TCR was recovered from a woman between 55 and 75 years old who had recovered from COVID-19. The specimen was PBMCs or T cells enriched from blood (not recorded which). The CDR3 protein is CAISGGAADTQYF. CDR3 bases: TGTGCCATCAGCGGGGGGGCGGCAGATACGCAGTATTTT.